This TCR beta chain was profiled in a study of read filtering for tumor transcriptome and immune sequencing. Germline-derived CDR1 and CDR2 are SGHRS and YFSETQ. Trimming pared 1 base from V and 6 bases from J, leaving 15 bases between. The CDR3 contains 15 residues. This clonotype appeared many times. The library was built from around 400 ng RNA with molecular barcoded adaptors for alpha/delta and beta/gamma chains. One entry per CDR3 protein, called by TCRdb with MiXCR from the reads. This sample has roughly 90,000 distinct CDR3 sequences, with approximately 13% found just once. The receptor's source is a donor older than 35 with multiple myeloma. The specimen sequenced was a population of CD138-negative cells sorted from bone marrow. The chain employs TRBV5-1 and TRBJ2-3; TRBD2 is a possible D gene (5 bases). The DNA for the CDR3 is TGCGCCAGCAGCTTGCCGAGGGCCGTATCGGATACGCAGTATTTT. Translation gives CASSLPRAVSDTQYF.